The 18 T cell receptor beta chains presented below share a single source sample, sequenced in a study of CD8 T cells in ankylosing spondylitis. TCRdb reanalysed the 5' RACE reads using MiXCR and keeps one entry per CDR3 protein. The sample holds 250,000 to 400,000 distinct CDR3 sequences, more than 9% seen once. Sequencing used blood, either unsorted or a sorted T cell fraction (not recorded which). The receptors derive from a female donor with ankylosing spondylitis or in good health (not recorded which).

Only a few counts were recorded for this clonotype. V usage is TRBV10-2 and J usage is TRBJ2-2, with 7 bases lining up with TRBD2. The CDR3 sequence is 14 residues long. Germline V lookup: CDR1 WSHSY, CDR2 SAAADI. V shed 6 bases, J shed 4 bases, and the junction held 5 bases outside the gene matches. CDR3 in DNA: TGCGCCAGCAGAGCGGGGTCGGGCACCGGGGAGCTGTTTTTT. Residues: CASRAGSGTGELFF.

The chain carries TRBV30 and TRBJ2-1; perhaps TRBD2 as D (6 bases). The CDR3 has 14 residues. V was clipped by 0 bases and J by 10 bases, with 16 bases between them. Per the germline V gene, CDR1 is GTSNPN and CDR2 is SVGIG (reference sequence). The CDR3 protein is CAWSVSWRGREQFF. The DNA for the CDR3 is TGTGCCTGGAGTGTAAGCTGGCGGGGAAGAGAGCAGTTCTTC.

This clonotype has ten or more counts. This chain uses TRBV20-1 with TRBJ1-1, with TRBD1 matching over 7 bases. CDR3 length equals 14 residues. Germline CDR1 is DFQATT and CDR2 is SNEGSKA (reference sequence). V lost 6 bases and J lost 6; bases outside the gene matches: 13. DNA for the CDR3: TGCAGTGCAGACCCGACAGGGAAGACCCCTGAAGCTTTCTTT. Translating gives CSADPTGKTPEAFF.

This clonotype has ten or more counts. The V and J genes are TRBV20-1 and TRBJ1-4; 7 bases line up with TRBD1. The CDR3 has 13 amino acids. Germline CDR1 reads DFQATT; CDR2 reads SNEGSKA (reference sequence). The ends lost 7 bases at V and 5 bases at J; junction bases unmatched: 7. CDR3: CSGIGTANEKLFF. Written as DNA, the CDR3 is TGCAGTGGGATCGGGACAGCGAATGAAAAACTGTTTTTT.

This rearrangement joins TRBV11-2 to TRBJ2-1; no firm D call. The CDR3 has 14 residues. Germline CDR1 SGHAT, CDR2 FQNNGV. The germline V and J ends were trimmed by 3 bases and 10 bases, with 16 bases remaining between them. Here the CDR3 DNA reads TGTGCCAGCAGCTTCGGTAGTATTGACTGGGAGCAGTTCTTC. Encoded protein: CASSFGSIDWEQFF. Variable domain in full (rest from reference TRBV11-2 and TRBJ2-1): EAGVAQSPRYKIIEKRQSVAFWCNPISGHATLYWYQQILGQGPKLLIQFQNNGVVDDSQLPKDRFSAERLKGVDSTLKIQPAKLEDSAVYLCASSFGSIDWEQFFGPGTRLTVL.

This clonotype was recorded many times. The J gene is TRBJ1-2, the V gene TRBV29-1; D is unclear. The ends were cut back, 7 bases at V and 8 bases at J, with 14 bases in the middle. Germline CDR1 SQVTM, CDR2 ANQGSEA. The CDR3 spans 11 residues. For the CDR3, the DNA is TGCAGCGCCCTCGGGGATCAGGGCTACACCTTC. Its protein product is CSALGDQGYTF.

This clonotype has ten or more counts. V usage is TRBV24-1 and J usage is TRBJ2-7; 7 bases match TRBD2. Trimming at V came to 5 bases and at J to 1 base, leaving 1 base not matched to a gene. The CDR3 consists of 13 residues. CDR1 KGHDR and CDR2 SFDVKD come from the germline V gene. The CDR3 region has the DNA TGTGCCACCAGTGGGGGGGGATCCTACGAGCAGTACTTC. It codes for CATSGGGSYEQYF.

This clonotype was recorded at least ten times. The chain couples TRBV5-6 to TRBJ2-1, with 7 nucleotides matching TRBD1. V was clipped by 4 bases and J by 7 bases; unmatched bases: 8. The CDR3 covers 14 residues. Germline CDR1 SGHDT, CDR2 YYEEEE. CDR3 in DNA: TGTGCCAGCAGCCTCATGGGACAGCAGAATGAGCAGTTCTTC. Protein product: CASSLMGQQNEQFF.

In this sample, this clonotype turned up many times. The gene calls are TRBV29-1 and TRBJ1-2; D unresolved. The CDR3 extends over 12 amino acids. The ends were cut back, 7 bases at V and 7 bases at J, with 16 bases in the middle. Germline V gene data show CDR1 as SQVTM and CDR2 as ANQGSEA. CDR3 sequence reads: CSAWTRFAGYTF. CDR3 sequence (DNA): TGCAGCGCATGGACTCGTTTCGCTGGCTACACCTTC.

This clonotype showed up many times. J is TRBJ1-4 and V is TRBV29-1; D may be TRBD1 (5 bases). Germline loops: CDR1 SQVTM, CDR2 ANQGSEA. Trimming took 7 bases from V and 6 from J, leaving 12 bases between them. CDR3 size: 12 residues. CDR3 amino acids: CSGGVSDEKLFF. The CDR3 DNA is TGCAGCGGAGGGGTTTCGGATGAAAAACTGTTTTTT.

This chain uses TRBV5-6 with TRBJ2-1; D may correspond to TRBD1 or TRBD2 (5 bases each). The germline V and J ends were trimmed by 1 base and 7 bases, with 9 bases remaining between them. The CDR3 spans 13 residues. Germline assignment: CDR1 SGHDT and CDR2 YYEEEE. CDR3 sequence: CASSLWGGNEQFF. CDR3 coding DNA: TGTGCCAGCAGCTTGTGGGGCGGGAATGAGCAGTTCTTC.

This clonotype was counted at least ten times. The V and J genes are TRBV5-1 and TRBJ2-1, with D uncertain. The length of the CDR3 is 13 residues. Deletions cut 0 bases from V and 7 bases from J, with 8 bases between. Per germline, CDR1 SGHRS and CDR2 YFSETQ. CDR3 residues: CASSLEYWNEQFF. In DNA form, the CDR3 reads TGCGCCAGCAGCTTGGAGTACTGGAATGAGCAGTTCTTC.

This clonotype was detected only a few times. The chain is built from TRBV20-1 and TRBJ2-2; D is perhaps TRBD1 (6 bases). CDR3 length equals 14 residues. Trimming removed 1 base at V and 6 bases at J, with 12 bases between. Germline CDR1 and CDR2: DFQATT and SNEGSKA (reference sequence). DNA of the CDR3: TGCAGTGCTAGAGCAACACAGGGCCCCGGGGAGCTGTTTTTT. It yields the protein CSARATQGPGELFF.

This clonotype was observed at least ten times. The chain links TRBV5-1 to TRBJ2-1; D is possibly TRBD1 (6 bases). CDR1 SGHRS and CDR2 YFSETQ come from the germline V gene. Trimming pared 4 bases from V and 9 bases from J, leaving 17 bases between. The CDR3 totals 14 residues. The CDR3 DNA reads TGCGCCAGCAGCCCTGGGGGCAGTTTGGGTGAGCAGTTCTTC. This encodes CASSPGGSLGEQFF.

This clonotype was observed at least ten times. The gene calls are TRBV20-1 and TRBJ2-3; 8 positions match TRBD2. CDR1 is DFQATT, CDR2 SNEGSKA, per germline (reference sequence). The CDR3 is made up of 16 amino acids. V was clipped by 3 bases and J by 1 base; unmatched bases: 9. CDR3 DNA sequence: TGCAGTGCTAGCCTCTCGGCACTAGCGGGCACAGATACGCAGTATTTT. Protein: CSASLSALAGTDTQYF.

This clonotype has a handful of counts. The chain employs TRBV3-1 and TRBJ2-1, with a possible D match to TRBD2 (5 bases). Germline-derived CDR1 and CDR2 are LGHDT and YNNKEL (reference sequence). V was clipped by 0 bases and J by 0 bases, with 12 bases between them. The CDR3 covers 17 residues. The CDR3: CASSQDLRRVSYNEQFF. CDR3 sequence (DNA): TGTGCCAGCAGCCAAGATTTACGGCGGGTCTCCTACAATGAGCAGTTCTTC.

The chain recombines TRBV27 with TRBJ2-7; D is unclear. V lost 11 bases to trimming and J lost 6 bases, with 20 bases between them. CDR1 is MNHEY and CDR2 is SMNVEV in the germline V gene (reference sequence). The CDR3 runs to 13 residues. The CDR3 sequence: CAAKQTLVGEQYF. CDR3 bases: TGTGCCGCAAAACAGACCCTGGTCGGCGAGCAGTACTTC.

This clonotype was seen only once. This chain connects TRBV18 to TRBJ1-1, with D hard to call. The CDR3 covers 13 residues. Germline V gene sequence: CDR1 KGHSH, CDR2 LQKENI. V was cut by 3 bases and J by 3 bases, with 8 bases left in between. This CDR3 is CASSPPGDTEAFF. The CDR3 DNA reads TGTGCCAGCTCACCCCCCGGTGACACTGAAGCTTTCTTT.